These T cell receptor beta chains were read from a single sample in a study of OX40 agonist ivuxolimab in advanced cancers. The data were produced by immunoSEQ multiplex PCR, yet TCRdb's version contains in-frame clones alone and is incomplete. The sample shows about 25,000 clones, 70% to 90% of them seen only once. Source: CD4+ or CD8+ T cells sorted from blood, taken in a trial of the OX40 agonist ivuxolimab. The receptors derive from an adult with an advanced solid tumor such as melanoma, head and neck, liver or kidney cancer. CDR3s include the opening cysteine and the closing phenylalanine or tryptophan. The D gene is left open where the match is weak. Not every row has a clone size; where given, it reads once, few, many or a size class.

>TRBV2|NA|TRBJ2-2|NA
CATRGTGELFF
TGTGCCACCCGGGGCACCGGGGAGCTGTTTTTT
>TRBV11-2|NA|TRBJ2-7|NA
CASSLVQGVYEQYF
TGTGCCAGCAGCTTAGTTCAGGGCGTCTACGAGCAGTACTTC
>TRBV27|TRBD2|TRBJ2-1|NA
CASSRSGSMFDEQFF
TGTGCCAGCAGTCGGAGCGGGAGTATGTTCGATGAGCAGTTCTTC
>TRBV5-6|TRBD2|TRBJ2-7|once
CASSPQRGREQYF
TGTGCCAGCAGCCCCCAGCGGGGCAGGGAGCAGTACTTC
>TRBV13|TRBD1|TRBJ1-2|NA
CASSFAGQGEGYTF
TGTGCCAGCAGCTTTGCGGGACAGGGGGAAGGCTACACCTTC
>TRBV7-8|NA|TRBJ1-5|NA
CASSLAAGALYQPQHF
TGTGCCAGCAGCTTAGCGGCAGGGGCCCTTTATCAGCCCCAGCATTTT
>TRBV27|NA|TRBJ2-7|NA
CASSPYSSYEQYF
TGTGCCAGCAGCCCCTACAGCTCCTACGAGCAGTACTTC
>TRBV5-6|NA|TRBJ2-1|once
CASSHPPGRSSYNEQFF
TGTGCCAGCAGCCACCCGCCGGGCAGGAGCTCCTACAATGAGCAGTTCTTC
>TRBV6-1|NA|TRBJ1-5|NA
CASSEGLSNQPQHF
TGTGCCAGCAGTGAAGGGTTGAGCAATCAGCCCCAGCATTTT
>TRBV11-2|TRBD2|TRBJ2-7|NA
CASSLYAGVYEQYF
TGTGCCAGCAGCTTATACGCGGGAGTTTATGAGCAGTACTTC
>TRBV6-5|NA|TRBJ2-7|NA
CASSGRFYEQYF
TGTGCCAGCTCGGGGCGTTTCTACGAGCAGTACTTC
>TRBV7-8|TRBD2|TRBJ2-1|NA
CASSRTSGGYNEQFF
TGTGCCAGCAGCCGGACTAGCGGGGGTTACAATGAGCAGTTCTTC
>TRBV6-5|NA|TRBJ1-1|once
CASSVQLMNTEAFF
TGTGCCAGCAGTGTACAGCTCATGAACACTGAAGCTTTCTTT
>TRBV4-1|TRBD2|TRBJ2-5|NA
CASSQGGTSGYQETQYF
TGCGCCAGCAGCCAGGGTGGGACTAGCGGATATCAAGAGACCCAGTACTTC
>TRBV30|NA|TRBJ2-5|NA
CAWSGQNQETQYF
TGTGCCTGGAGCGGACAGAACCAAGAGACCCAGTACTTC
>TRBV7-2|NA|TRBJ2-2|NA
CASSYVYTGELFF
TGTGCCAGCAGCTACGTCTACACCGGGGAGCTGTTTTTT
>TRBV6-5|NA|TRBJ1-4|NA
CASSPAELNEKLFF
TGTGCCAGCAGCCCCGCGGAATTGAATGAAAAACTGTTTTTT
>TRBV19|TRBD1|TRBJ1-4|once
CAAGTATNEKLFF
TGTGCAGCGGGGACAGCAACTAATGAAAAACTGTTTTTT
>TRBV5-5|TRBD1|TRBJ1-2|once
CASSLELTGGHYGYTF
TGTGCCAGCAGCTTGGAATTGACAGGGGGCCACTATGGCTACACCTTC
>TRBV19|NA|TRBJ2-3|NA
CASGQLTDTQYF
TGTGCCAGTGGACAGCTCACAGATACGCAGTATTTT
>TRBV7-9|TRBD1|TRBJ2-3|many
CASSSGQGGLTDTQYF
TGTGCCAGCAGCTCGGGACAGGGGGGATTGACAGATACGCAGTATTTT
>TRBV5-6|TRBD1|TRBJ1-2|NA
CASSGTGTYGYTF
TGTGCCAGCAGCGGGACAGGCACCTATGGCTACACCTTC
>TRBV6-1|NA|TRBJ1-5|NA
CASSKVENSNQPQHF
TGTGCCAGCAGTAAGGTCGAAAATAGCAATCAGCCCCAGCATTTT
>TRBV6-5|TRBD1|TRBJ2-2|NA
CASRRQGWDTGELFF
TGTGCCAGCAGGAGACAGGGATGGGACACCGGGGAGCTGTTTTTT
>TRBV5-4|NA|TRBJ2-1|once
CASSLVGAYNEQFF
TGTGCCAGCAGCTTGGTGGGGGCTTACAATGAGCAGTTCTTC
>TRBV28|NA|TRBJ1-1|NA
CASSFPGQRGTEAFF
TGTGCCAGCAGTTTTCCCGGACAGCGAGGAACTGAAGCTTTCTTT
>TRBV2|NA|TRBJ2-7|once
CASTSRLDYAYEQYF
TGTGCCAGCACGTCCAGGTTGGACTATGCCTACGAGCAGTACTTC
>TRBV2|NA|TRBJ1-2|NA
CASSDRDDDGYTF
TGTGCCAGCAGTGACAGGGACGACGATGGCTACACCTTC
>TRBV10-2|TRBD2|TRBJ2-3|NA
CASSEYYGGGSLRTDTQYF
TGCGCCAGCAGTGAGTATTATGGCGGGGGGTCCCTCCGCACAGATACGCAGTATTTT
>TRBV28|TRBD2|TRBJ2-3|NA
CASSLGATSGRAREQYF
TGTGCCAGCAGTTTAGGGGCTACTAGCGGGAGGGCTAGGGAACAGTATTTT
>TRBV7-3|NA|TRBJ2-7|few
CARRAYEQYF
TGTGCCAGGAGGGCTTACGAGCAGTACTTC
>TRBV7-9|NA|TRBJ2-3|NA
CASSSTHTSTDTQYF
TGTGCCAGCAGCTCCACTCACACTAGCACAGATACGCAGTATTTT
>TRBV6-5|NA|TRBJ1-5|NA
CASNTGQINQPQHF
TGTGCCAGCAACACCGGACAGATCAATCAGCCCCAGCATTTT
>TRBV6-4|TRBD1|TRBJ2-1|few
CASSPSGTGYNEQFF
TGTGCCAGCAGTCCCTCCGGGACAGGGTACAATGAGCAGTTCTTC
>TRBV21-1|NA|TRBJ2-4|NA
CASSGRSLAKNIQYF
TGTGCCAGCAGCGGGCGGAGTCTAGCCAAAAACATTCAGTACTTC
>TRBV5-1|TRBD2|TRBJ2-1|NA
CASSQGTSGTEYNEQFF
TGCGCCAGCAGCCAAGGGACTAGCGGGACCGAATACAATGAGCAGTTCTTC
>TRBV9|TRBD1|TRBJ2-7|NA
CASSVEPLPGTGSSYEQYF
TGTGCCAGCAGCGTAGAGCCCCTTCCCGGGACAGGAAGCTCCTACGAGCAGTACTTC
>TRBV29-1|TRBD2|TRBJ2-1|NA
CSAPLLAGGSAYNEQFF
TGCAGCGCCCCTCTGCTAGCGGGGGGTTCAGCCTACAATGAGCAGTTCTTC
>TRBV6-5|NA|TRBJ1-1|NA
CASSPGDLNTEAFF
TGTGCCAGCAGTCCGGGGGACCTGAACACTGAAGCTTTCTTT
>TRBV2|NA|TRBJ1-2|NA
CASSDYRALFYGYTF
TGTGCCAGCAGTGACTACAGAGCCCTCTTCTATGGCTACACCTTC
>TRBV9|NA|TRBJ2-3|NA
CASSAVGVDTQYF
TGTGCCAGCAGCGCCGTGGGGGTTGATACGCAGTATTTT
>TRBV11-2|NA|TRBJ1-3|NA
CASSLVPPSLGGNTIYF
TGTGCCAGCAGCTTAGTCCCCCCTTCATTAGGGGGAAACACCATATATTTT
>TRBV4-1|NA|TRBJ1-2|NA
CASSQVGGLDGYTF
TGCGCCAGCAGCCAAGTAGGGGGGCTGGATGGCTACACCTTC
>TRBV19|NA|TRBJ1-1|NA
CASQTQMNTEAFF
TGTGCCAGTCAGACTCAAATGAACACTGAAGCTTTCTTT
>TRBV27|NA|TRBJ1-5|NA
CASSFIGRGQPQHF
TGTGCCAGCAGTTTCATCGGGAGGGGGCAGCCCCAGCATTTT
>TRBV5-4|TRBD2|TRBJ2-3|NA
CASNPSGSPPDTQYF
TGTGCCAGCAATCCTAGCGGGAGCCCGCCGGATACGCAGTATTTT